The 10 T cell receptor beta chains presented below share a single source sample, sequenced in a study of blood T cell repertoires in COVID-19. Sequencing was performed with immunoSEQ multiplex PCR; in TCRdb, only in-frame clones are kept and a portion is missing. This table holds hundreds of thousands of clones, about 87% found once. Source material: PBMCs or T cells enriched from blood (not recorded which). The origin of the receptors is a woman aged 45-59 years who had recovered from COVID-19.

This clone appeared once. The CDR3 here is CASSLLGQGYEQYF. DNA for the CDR3: TGTGCCAGCAGTTTACTAGGACAGGGCTACGAGCAGTACTTC. The chain uses TRBV27 and TRBJ2-7; 8 bases are a match to TRBD1. Germline V lookup: CDR1 MNHEY, CDR2 SMNVEV (reference sequence). The V gene end was trimmed by 2 bases and the J gene end by 3 bases; junction bases not matched to a gene: 3. CDR3 size: 14 residues.

CDR3 nucleotide sequence: TGTGCCAGCAGCTTACACAAGACAGCTAACTATGGCTACACCTTC. The encoded protein is CASSLHKTANYGYTF. The chain has TRBV7-2 and TRBJ1-2; weak D call: TRBD1 (5 bases). CDR3 length: 15 residues. Per germline, CDR1 SGHTA and CDR2 FQGNSA. Trimming pared 2 bases from V and 0 bases from J, leaving 10 bases between.

V gene TRBV7-2 combines with J gene TRBJ1-2, with 10 bases that match TRBD1. The J segment lost 8 bases and the V segment lost 4 bases, leaving 7 bases of the junction unmatched. Germline V lookup: CDR1 SGHTA, CDR2 FQGNSA. This CDR3 is built from 14 residues. CDR3 residues: CASSSRQGAWGYTF. In nucleotides, the CDR3 is TGTGCCAGCAGCTCAAGACAGGGGGCGTGGGGCTACACCTTC.

The chain is built from TRBV7-9 and TRBJ2-3; D perhaps matches TRBD2 (6 bases). The CDR3 extends over 14 amino acids. CDR1 and CDR2 (germline): SEHNR, FQNEAQ (reference sequence). V was pared by 1 base and J by 5 bases, with 10 bases between. In DNA, the CDR3 is TGTGCCAGCAGCTTAGGGCTAGCGATAGATACGCAGTATTTT. Protein sequence: CASSLGLAIDTQYF. The whole variable domain, filled in from reference TRBV7-9 and TRBJ2-3, reads DTGVSQNPRHKITKRGQNVTFRCDPISEHNRLYWYRQTLGQGPEFLTYFQNEAQLEKSRLLSDRFSAERPKGSFSTLEIQRTEQGDSAMYLCASSLGLAIDTQYFGPGTRLTVL.

The chain couples TRBV4-2 to TRBJ1-2; D call uncertain. The germline V and J ends were trimmed by 1 base and 4 bases, with 13 bases remaining between them. CDR3 length equals 15 residues. Per germline, CDR1 LGHNA and CDR2 YNFKEQ. The CDR3 reads CASSQVSGKGYGYTF. CDR3 coding DNA: TGTGCCAGCAGCCAAGTTTCCGGGAAGGGCTATGGCTACACCTTC.

V and J are TRBV29-1 and TRBJ1-6; D is ambiguous. The CDR3 length is 13 residues. Germline assignment: CDR1 SQVTM and CDR2 ANQGSEA. V lost 7 bases and J 2 bases, leaving 9 bases between the germline ends. For the CDR3, the DNA is TGCAGCGCCAGGACTGCCTATAATTCACCCCTCCACTTT. Translating gives CSARTAYNSPLHF. The whole variable domain, remainder taken from reference TRBV29-1 and TRBJ1-6, is SAVISQKPSRDICQRGTSLTIQCQVDSQVTMMFWYRQQPGQSLTLIATANQGSEATYESGFVIDKFPISRPNLTFSTLTVSNMSPEDSSIYLCSARTAYNSPLHFGNGTRLTVT.

The chain employs TRBV7-2 and TRBJ2-7, with 14 positions matching TRBD2. Germline CDR1 is SGHTA and CDR2 is FQGNSA. The CDR3 runs to 15 residues. With V trimmed by 2 bases and J by 7 bases, 4 bases remained unmatched. CDR3 DNA: TGTGCCAGCAGCTTATGGGGGACTAGCGGGAGAGAGCAGTACTTC. It encodes CASSLWGTSGREQYF. The full variable domain, rest sourced from reference TRBV7-2 and TRBJ2-7, is GAGVSQSPSNKVTEKGKDVELRCDPISGHTALYWYRQSLGQGLEFLIYFQGNSAPDKSGLPSDRFSAERTGGSVSTLTIQRTQQEDSAVYLCASSLWGTSGREQYFGPGTRLTVT.

The J gene is TRBJ2-4, the V gene TRBV11-2; 11 bases align to TRBD1. Germline assignment: CDR1 SGHAT and CDR2 FQNNGV. Germline trimming cut 5 bases from V and 3 bases from J; bases unmatched to any gene: 9. The length of the CDR3 is 17 residues. CDR3 nucleotide sequence: TGTGCCAGCAGCCCTGGAGGACAGGGGGCATACAAAAACATTCAGTACTTC. As protein: CASSPGGQGAYKNIQYF.

A word on this clone: This sample also contains other DNA sequences that code for the same CDR3. The chain recombines TRBV4-3 with TRBJ1-5; no reliable D call. V was trimmed by 0 bases and J by 5 bases, leaving 5 bases between them. This CDR3 is 13 amino acids long. Germline V gives CDR1 LGHNA, CDR2 YSLEER. CDR3 sequence: CASSQDRDQPQHF. The CDR3, as DNA: TGCGCCAGCAGCCAAGACCGTGATCAGCCCCAGCATTTT.

This rearrangement joins TRBV28 to TRBJ2-3; 7 nucleotides match TRBD2. Germline CDR1 MDHEN, CDR2 SYDVKM. The CDR3 consists of 16 residues. J gave up 2 bases and V 1 base, and 6 bases lay outside the gene matches. The CDR3 DNA is TGTGCCAGCAGTTTATTAGGGAGGGCCGCCACAGATACGCAGTATTTT. As protein: CASSLLGRAATDTQYF.